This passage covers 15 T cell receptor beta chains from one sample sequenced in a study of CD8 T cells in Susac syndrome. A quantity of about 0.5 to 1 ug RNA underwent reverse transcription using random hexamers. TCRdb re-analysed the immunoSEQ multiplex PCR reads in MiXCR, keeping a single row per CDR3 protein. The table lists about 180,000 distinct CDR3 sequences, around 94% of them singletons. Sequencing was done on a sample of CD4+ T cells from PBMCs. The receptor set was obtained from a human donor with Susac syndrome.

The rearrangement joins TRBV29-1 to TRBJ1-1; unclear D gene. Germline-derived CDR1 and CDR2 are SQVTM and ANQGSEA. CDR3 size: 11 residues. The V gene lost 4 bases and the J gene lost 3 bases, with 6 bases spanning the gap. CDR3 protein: CSVVGYTEAFF. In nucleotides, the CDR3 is TGCAGCGTTGTGGGATACACTGAAGCTTTCTTT. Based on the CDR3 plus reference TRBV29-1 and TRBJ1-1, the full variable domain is SAVISQKPSRDICQRGTSLTIQCQVDSQVTMMFWYRQQPGQSLTLIATANQGSEATYESGFVIDKFPISRPNLTFSTLTVSNMSPEDSSIYLCSVVGYTEAFFGQGTRLTVV.

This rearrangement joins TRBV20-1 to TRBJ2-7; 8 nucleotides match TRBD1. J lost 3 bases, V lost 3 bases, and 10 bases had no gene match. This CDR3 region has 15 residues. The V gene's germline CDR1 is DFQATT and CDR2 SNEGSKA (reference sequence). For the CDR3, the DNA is TGCAGTGCTAGGGAACTACAGGGGGGATACTACGAGCAGTACTTC. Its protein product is CSARELQGGYYEQYF.

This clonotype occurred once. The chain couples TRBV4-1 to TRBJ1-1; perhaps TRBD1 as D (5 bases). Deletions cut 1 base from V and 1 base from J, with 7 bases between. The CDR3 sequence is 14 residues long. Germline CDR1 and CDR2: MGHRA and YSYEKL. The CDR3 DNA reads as TGCGCCAGCAGCCAAGCTGACAGGAACACTGAAGCTTTCTTT. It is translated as CASSQADRNTEAFF.

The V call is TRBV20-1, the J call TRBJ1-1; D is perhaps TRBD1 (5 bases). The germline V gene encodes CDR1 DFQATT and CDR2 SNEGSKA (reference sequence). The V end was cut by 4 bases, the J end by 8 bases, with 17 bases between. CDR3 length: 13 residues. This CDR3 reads CSATNSGAAEAFF. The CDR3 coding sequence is TGCAGTGCTACTAACTCTGGGGCAGCCGAAGCTTTCTTT.

This CDR3 reads CASSYGQFTDTQYF. The CDR3 DNA sequence: TGTGCCAGCAGTTACGGACAGTTCACAGATACGCAGTATTTT. This sequence joins TRBV7-2 and TRBJ2-3, with D possibly TRBD1 on 6 matching bases. The V gene's germline CDR1 is SGHTA and CDR2 FQGNSA. The CDR3 contains 14 residues. The ends were cut back, 6 bases at V and 2 bases at J, with 12 bases in the middle. Using reference TRBV7-2 and TRBJ2-3 for the parts outside the CDR3, the full variable domain is GAGVSQSPSNKVTEKGKDVELRCDPISGHTALYWYRQSLGQGLEFLIYFQGNSAPDKSGLPSDRFSAERTGGSVSTLTIQRTQQEDSAVYLCASSYGQFTDTQYFGPGTRLTVL.

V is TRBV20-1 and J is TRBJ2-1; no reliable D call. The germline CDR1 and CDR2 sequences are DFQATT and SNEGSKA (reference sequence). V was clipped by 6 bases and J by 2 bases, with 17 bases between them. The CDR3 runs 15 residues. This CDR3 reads CSAPSRGIAYNEQFF. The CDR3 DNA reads TGCAGTGCCCCCAGCAGAGGAATCGCCTACAATGAGCAGTTCTTC.

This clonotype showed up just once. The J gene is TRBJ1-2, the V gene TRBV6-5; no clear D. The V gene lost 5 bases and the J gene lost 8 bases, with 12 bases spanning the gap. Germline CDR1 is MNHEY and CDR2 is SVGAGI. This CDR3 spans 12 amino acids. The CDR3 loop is CASSDTSGGYTF. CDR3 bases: TGTGCCAGCAGTGACACCTCCGGAGGCTACACCTTC.

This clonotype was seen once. CDR3 region: CASSPSRGGLEQYF. The CDR3 coding sequence is TGTGCCAGCTCACCGTCCCGGGGGGGCCTCGAGCAGTACTTC. The chain is built from TRBV18 and TRBJ2-7; 8 nucleotides align to TRBD2. Trimming removed 3 bases from V and 6 bases from J; junction bases left unmatched: 7. This CDR3 comprises 14 residues. Germline loops: CDR1 KGHSH, CDR2 LQKENI.

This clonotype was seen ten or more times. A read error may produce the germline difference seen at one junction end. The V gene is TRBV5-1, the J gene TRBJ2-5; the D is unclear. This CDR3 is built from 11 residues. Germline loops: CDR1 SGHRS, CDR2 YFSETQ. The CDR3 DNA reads TGTGCCAGCAGCTCGCAAGAGACCCAGTACTTC. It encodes CASSSQETQYF.

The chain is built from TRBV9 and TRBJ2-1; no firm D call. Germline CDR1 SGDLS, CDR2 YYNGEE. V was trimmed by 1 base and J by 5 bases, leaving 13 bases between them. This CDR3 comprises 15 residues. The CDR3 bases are TGTGCCAGCAGCGTATCCAAGAGTCTGGACAATGAGCAGTTCTTC. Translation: CASSVSKSLDNEQFF.

CDR3 loop: CASSLPGTYTF. The CDR3 nucleotides read TGTGCCAGCAGCTTGCCGGGAACCTACACCTTC. The gene calls are TRBV5-6 and TRBJ1-2; D is undetermined. CDR3 length equals 11 residues. V lost 1 base to trimming and J lost 10 bases, with 8 bases between them. Germline V lookup: CDR1 SGHDT, CDR2 YYEEEE. Filled out from reference TRBV5-6 and TRBJ1-2, the complete variable domain reads DAGVTQSPTHLIKTRGQQVTLRCSPKSGHDTVSWYQQALGQGPQFIFQYYEEEERQRGNFPDRFSGHQFPNYSSELNVNALLLGDSALYLCASSLPGTYTFGSGTRLTVV.

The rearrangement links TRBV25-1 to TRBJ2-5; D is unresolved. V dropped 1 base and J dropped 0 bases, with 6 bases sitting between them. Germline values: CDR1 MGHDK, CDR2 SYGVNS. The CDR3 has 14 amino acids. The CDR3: CASSELGYQETQYF. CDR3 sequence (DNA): TGTGCCAGCAGTGAATTGGGTTACCAAGAGACCCAGTACTTC.

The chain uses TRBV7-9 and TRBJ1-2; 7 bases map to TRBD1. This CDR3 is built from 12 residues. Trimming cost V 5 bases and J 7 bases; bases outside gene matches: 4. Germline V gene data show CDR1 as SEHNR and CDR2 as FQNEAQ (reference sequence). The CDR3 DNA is TGTGCCAGCAGCCCGGACAGGTCTGGCTACACCTTC. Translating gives CASSPDRSGYTF.

CDR3: CASSATGGQNIQYF. CDR3 coding DNA: TGTGCCAGCAGTGCCACAGGGGGCCAAAACATTCAGTACTTC. The V and J genes are TRBV25-1 and TRBJ2-4; 9 bases are a match to TRBD1. Germline lookup yields CDR1 MGHDK and CDR2 SYGVNS. The CDR3 is made up of 14 amino acids. The junction had 3 bases not matched to a gene; V was cut back by 4 bases and J by 5 bases.

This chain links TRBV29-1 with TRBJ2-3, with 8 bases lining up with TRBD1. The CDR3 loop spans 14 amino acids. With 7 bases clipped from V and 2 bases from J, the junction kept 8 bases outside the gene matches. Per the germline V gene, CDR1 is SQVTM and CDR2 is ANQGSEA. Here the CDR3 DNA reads TGCAGCGCTGCTCAGGGGGCCTACACAGATACGCAGTATTTT. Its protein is CSAAQGAYTDTQYF.